This T cell receptor beta chain was captured by sequencing in a study of long-term antiretroviral therapy in people with HIV. Study-level information: When the earliest samples were collected, ART was typically delayed until CD4 counts fell.

Study outcomes and limitations: The study found narrower CDR3 length ranges in HIV repertoires than in controls. No data were available on ART adherence, viral resistance or therapy changes.

A minimum of one pre-ART and two post-ART PBMC samples existed for each donor. V was cut by 1 base and J by 2 bases, with 6 bases left in between. Per germline, CDR1 MNHNS and CDR2 SASEGT. The CDR3 runs to 15 residues. Notes on this clone: Its target is unknown.

The libraries were made with immunoSEQ v3.0 at survey level. Some clones are missing from TCRdb's copy, which holds only in-frame ones; the method was immunoSEQ multiplex PCR. This sample has more than 20,000 clones; about 88% occur once, and the top ten carry 4% to 6%. The source was unsorted PBMCs, collected just over 2.6 years after starting antiretroviral therapy. This chain connects TRBV6-1 to TRBJ2-6; no definite D call. This TCR derives from a man aged 35-49 years with HIV. CDR3 DNA: TGTGCCAGCAGTGAAGTGGGGACTGGGGCCAACGTCCTGACTTTC. The encoded protein is CASSEVGTGANVLTF.